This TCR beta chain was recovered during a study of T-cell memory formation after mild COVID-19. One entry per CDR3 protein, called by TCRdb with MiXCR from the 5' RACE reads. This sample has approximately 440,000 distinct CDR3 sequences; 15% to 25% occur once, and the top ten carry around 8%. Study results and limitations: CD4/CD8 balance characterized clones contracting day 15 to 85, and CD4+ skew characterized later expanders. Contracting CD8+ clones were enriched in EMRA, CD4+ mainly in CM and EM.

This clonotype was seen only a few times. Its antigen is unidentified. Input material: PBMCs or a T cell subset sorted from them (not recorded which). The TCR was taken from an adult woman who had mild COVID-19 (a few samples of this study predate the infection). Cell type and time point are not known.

CDR3 region: CASSQRGGHEQFF. The CDR3 region has the DNA TGTGCCAGCAGCCAACGGGGGGGTCATGAGCAGTTCTTC. The chain links TRBV3-1 to TRBJ2-1; 8 bases line up with TRBD2. Germline V lookup: CDR1 LGHDT, CDR2 YNNKEL (reference sequence). The length of the CDR3 is 13 residues. V lost 2 bases and J lost 8; bases outside the gene matches: 2.